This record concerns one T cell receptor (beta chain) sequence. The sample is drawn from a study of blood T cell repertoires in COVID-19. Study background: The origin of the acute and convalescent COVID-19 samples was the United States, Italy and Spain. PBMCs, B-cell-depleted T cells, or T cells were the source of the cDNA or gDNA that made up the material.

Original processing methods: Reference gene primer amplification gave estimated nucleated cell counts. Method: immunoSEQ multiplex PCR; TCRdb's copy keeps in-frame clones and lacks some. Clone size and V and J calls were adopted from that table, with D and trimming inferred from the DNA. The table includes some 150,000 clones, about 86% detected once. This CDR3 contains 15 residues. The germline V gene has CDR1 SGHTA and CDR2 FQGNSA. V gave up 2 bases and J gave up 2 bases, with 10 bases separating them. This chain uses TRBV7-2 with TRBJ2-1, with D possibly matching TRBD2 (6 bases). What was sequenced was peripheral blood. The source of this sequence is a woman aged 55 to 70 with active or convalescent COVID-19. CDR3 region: CASSLRSSAYNEQFF. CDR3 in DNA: TGTGCCAGCAGCTTACGTTCTAGCGCCTACAATGAGCAGTTCTTC.